This paragraph reports one TCR beta chain. Its matching antigen is unknown. Different DNA sequences within this sample yield the same CDR3. The primer mix had 60 Vbeta and 13 Jbeta primers. Assay: immunoSEQ multiplex PCR; the TCRdb copy retains only in-frame clones and omits some. The table has about 77,000 clones, around 78% seen once. This CDR3 has 16 residues. With 3 bases clipped from V and 5 bases from J, the junction kept 5 bases outside the gene matches. Germline lookup yields CDR1 LGHNA and CDR2 YNFKEQ. The sample originates from a study of cytomegalovirus exposure and HLA in healthy donors. Study-wide results and limits: In a later analysis, V- and J-gene trimming of beta chains associated with a DCLRE1C missense variant, replicated independently. A classifier reportedly called cytomegalovirus status with high sensitivity and specificity.

This receptor was obtained from a man aged 40-49 years in good health and CMV-seronegative. This chain connects TRBV4-2 to TRBJ1-5; TRBD1 matches at 12 bases. Sequencing used PBMCs. CDR3 in amino acids: CASSQVGQGAYQPQHF. The DNA for the CDR3 is TGTGCCAGCAGCCAGGTGGGACAGGGGGCATATCAGCCCCAGCATTTT.